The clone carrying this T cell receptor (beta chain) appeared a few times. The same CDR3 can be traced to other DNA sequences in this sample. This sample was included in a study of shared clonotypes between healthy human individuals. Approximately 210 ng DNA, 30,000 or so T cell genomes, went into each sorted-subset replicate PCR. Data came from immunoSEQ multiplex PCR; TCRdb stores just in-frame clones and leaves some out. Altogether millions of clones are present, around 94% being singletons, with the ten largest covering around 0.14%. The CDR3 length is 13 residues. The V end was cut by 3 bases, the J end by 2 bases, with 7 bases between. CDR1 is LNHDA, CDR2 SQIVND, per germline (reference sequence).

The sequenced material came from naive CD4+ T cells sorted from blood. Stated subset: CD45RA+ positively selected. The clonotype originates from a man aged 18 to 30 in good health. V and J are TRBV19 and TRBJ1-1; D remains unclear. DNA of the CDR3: TGTGCCAGTAGTATCAGTGGAAACACTGAAGCTTTCTTT. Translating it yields CASSISGNTEAFF.